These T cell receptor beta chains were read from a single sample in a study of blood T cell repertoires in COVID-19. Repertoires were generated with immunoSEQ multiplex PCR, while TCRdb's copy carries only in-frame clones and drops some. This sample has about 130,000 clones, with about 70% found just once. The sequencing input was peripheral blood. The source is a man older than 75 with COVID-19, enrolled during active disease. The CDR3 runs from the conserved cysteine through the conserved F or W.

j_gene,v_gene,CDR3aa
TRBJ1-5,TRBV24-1,CATQAARGSNQPQHF
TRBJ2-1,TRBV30,CAWTRGTSKDEQFF
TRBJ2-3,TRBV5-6,CASSQGLDRTIYPQYF
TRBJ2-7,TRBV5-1,CASSLGATYSYEQYF
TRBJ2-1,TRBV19,CASSATGGDYNEQFF
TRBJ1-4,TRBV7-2,CASSIPVALTNEKLFF
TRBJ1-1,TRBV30,CAWKGQGGTEAFF
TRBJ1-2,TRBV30,CAWSVFKGFLHGYTF
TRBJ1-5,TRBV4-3,CASSRSIVNQEPQHF
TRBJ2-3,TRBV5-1,CASSPAKALAGRTDTQYF
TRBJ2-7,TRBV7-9,CASSLLGGSSYEQYF
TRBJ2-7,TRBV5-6,CASIIGAGVPHEQYF
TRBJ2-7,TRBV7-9,CASSSGPYEQYF
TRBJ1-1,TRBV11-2,CASSFSYRETEAFF
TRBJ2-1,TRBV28,CASSWGRVSYNEQFF
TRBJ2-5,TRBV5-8,CASSLDGRGQETQYF
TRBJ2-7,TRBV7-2,CASSLDGSGIYEQYF
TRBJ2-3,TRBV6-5,CASSYSHRGADTQYF
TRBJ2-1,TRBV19,CACKEAGGPENEQFF
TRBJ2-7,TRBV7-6,CASSETGYEQYF